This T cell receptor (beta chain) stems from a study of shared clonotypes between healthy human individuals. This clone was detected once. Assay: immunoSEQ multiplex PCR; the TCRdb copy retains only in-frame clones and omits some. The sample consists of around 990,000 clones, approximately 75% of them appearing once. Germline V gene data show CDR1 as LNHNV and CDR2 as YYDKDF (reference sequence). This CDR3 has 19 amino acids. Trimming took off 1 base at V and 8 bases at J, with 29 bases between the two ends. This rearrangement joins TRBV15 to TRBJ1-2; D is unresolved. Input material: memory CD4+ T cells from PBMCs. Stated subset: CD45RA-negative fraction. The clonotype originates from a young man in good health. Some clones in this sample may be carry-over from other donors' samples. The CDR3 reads CATSRARSLRESLLRGYTF. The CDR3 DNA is TGTGCCACCAGCAGAGCCAGATCGTTAAGGGAATCCTTGCTTAGGGGCTACACCTTC.